The T cell receptor beta chain under discussion was sequenced for a study of T cell repertoires in breast cancer. Primers covering all TCR V genes were used in emulsion RT-PCR on CD8+ T cells. Trimming removed 5 bases at V and 6 bases at J, with 9 bases between. CDR3 size: 12 residues. Germline V lookup: CDR1 SNHLY, CDR2 FYNNEI. During the second nested PCR, blocking oligonucleotides suppressed genes that were not paired. Using its own MiXCR run on the emulsion pairing reads, TCRdb lists one record per CDR3 protein. Of about 40,000 distinct CDR3 sequences listed, about 50% are singletons. J is TRBJ2-3 and V is TRBV2; D call uncertain. The receptor's source is a pool of human donors with breast cancer or a healthy control (not recorded which). Sequencing was carried out using CD8+ T cells. This chain's CDR3 is CASSSITDTQYF. CDR3 nucleotides: TGTGCCAGCAGTTCCATCACTGATACGCAGTATTTT.